These T cell receptor beta chains were read from a single sample in a study of T cell responses to AZD1222 COVID-19 vaccine. Clones were read by immunoSEQ multiplex PCR, and TCRdb kept only the in-frame ones, dropping some. This sample has approximately 120,000 clones; approximately 90% occur once, and the top ten carry 17%. This sample comprised peripheral blood, obtained on day 0 of AZD1222 vaccination. These receptors all come from an adult in good health. Each CDR3 is given with its conserved first and last residue. D genes are given only for firm matches. For some rows the clone size is stated as once, few or many, or as a class when expanded; others skip it.

V gene	clone size	D gene	J gene	CDR3 protein	CDR3 DNA
TRBV12-3/TRBV12-4	.	.	TRBJ1-2	CASSSGPRHGYTF	TGTGCCAGCAGTTCTGGACCCAGACATGGCTACACCTTC
TRBV3-1/TRBV3-2	.	TRBD2	TRBJ2-7	CASTGGGPYFF	TGTGCCAGCACGGGCGGGGGGCCGTATTTCTTC
TRBV9	.	.	TRBJ2-1	CASSVGGPSEQFF	TGTGCCAGCAGCGTAGGAGGCCCGAGTGAGCAGTTCTTC
TRBV27	few	TRBD1	TRBJ2-7	CASSRQGSPSEYF	TGTGCCAGCAGTCGACAGGGGTCCCCTTCCGAGTACTTC
TRBV11-3	.	.	TRBJ1-4	CASSAPQSTNEKLFF	TGTGCCAGCAGCGCACCCCAGTCAACTAATGAAAAACTGTTTTTT
TRBV5-1	.	.	TRBJ2-3	CASRKGSGSDTQYF	TGCGCCAGTCGGAAGGGGTCTGGGTCCGATACGCAGTATTTT
TRBV9	.	.	TRBJ2-3	CASSVVGWSTDTQYF	TGTGCCAGCAGCGTAGTGGGGTGGAGCACAGATACGCAGTATTTT
TRBV7-3	.	TRBD1	TRBJ1-4	CASSSTVPGQGRENEKLFF	TGTGCCAGCAGCTCCACCGTCCCGGGACAGGGACGAGAGAATGAAAAACTGTTTTTT
TRBV19	.	TRBD2	TRBJ2-3	CASSIMAGGLDTQYF	TGTGCCAGTAGTATTATGGCGGGGGGGCTAGATACGCAGTATTTT
TRBV14	.	TRBD1	TRBJ1-2	CASSHRDREFRGYTF	TGTGCCAGCAGCCACCGAGACAGGGAGTTTCGGGGCTACACCTTC
TRBV7-2	.	.	TRBJ1-4	CASSLATNEKLFF	TGTGCCAGCAGCTTAGCCACAAATGAAAAACTGTTTTTT
TRBV2	.	.	TRBJ2-5	CASSGGNVEKTQYF	TGTGCCAGCAGTGGAGGGAATGTTGAAAAGACCCAGTACTTC
TRBV18	.	TRBD1	TRBJ1-5	CASSPGQNNQPQHF	TGTGCCAGCTCACCGGGACAGAACAATCAGCCCCAGCATTTT
TRBV5-4	.	TRBD1	TRBJ1-2	CASSGWTGVHYGYTF	TGTGCCAGCAGCGGTTGGACAGGGGTCCACTATGGCTACACCTTC
TRBV9	once	.	TRBJ2-7	CASSARPKYEQYF	TGTGCCAGCAGCGCAAGGCCGAAATACGAGCAGTACTTC